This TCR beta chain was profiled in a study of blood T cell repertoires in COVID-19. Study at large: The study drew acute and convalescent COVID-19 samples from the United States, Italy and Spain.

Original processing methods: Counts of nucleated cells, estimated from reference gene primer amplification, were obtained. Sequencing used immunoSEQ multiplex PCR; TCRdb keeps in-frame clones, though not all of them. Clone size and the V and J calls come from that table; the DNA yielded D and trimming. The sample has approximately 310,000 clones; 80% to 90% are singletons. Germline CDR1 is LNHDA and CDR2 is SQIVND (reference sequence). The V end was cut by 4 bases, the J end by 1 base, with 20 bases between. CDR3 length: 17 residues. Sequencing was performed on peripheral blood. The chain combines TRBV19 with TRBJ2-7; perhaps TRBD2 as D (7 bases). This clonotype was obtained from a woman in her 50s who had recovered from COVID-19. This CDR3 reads CASSKMAGRDTSYEQYF. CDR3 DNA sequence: TGTGCCAGTAGTAAGATGGCTGGGAGGGACACGTCCTACGAGCAGTACTTC.